These 23 T cell receptor beta chains were sequenced from one sample in a study of blood T cells in healthy people across ages. The authors ran a second PCR of 7 to 11 cycles using a sample-barcoded 5' primer and a J-beta primer mix. Using its own MiXCR run on the 5' RACE reads, TCRdb lists one record per CDR3 protein. The sample carries fewer than 2,000,000 distinct CDR3 sequences, around 40% recorded once. The specimen was blood. Receptors were obtained from a human donor in good health.

This clonotype was counted only a few times. The chain is built from TRBV4-3 and TRBJ2-7, with D unclear. Germline V gene sequence: CDR1 LGHNA, CDR2 YSLEER. The V end was cut by 0 bases, the J end by 3 bases, with 15 bases between. The CDR3 sequence is 16 residues long. For the CDR3, the DNA is TGCGCCAGCAGCCAAGATCGGGCGCAGCCACTCTACGAGCAGTACTTC. Translation: CASSQDRAQPLYEQYF.

This clonotype was detected many times. This chain links TRBV29-1 with TRBJ2-1, with TRBD1 matching over 8 bases. Losses at the gene ends were 7 bases for V and 4 bases for J; bases not matched to a gene: 3. This CDR3 has 12 amino acids. From germline, CDR1 is SQVTM and CDR2 ANQGSEA. The CDR3 nucleotides are TGCAGCGCGAGACAGGGGTACAATGAGCAGTTCTTC. Its protein is CSARQGYNEQFF.

This chain links TRBV7-2 with TRBJ2-1; 11 bases map to TRBD2. The CDR3 extends over 17 amino acids. Germline V gene data show CDR1 as SGHTA and CDR2 as FQGNSA. The junction had 10 bases not matched to a gene; V was cut back by 5 bases and J by 4 bases. CDR3: CASSPDRGTSGYNEQFF. In nucleotides, the CDR3 is TGTGCCAGCAGCCCAGACAGGGGGACTAGCGGTTACAATGAGCAGTTCTTC. Variable domain in full (rest from reference TRBV7-2 and TRBJ2-1): GAGVSQSPSNKVTEKGKDVELRCDPISGHTALYWYRQSLGQGLEFLIYFQGNSAPDKSGLPSDRFSAERTGGSVSTLTIQRTQQEDSAVYLCASSPDRGTSGYNEQFFGPGTRLTVL.

This clonotype was found a few times. The chain links TRBV7-2 to TRBJ1-2; D not resolved. V was cut by 7 bases and J by 10 bases, with 13 bases left in between. Germline assignment: CDR1 SGHTA and CDR2 FQGNSA. The CDR3 contains 11 residues. CDR3 DNA: TGTGCCAGCAACCCTTCGGGAATCTACACCTTC. Residues: CASNPSGIYTF.

As concerns this clonotype: One base away lies a much larger clone, so this may be a sequencing read error. J is TRBJ2-7 and V is TRBV4-3; 10 bases match TRBD1. After removal of 0 bases from V and 3 bases from J, the junction contained 5 bases not matched to a gene. CDR1 LGHNA and CDR2 YSLEER come from the germline V gene. The CDR3 covers 16 residues. For the CDR3, the DNA is TGCGCCAGCAGCCAAGATATCGGGACAGGGGTCTACGAGCAGTACTTC. Its translation is CASSQDIGTGVYEQYF.

This clonotype was found a few times. The chain has TRBV10-3 and TRBJ1-1; D perhaps matches TRBD1 (5 bases). Trimming took off 5 bases at V and 6 bases at J, with 13 bases between the two ends. The CDR3 is 13 residues long. Germline values: CDR1 ENHRY, CDR2 SYGVKD. CDR3 loop: CAISRQGGSEAFF. The CDR3 bases are TGTGCCATCAGTCGCCAGGGTGGATCTGAAGCTTTCTTT.

This clonotype came up a few times. A much larger clone lies a single base off, so this may be a read error. V gene TRBV20-1 combines with J gene TRBJ2-1; D is ambiguous. The DNA end favors TRBJ2-5, so the J call may be wrong. The CDR3 has 11 residues. The germline gives CDR1 DFQATT, CDR2 SNEGSKA (reference sequence). CDR3 in amino acids: CSARKQETQYF. The CDR3 DNA reads as TGCAGTGCTAGAAAACAAGAGACCCAGTACTTC.

This clonotype occurred a few times. This rearrangement joins TRBV6-4 to TRBJ2-7, with TRBD1 as a possible D gene (5 bases). V was trimmed by 6 bases and J by 0 bases, leaving 12 bases between them. Germline-derived CDR1 and CDR2 are MRHNA and SNTAGT. There are 14 residues in the CDR3. In nucleotides, the CDR3 is TGTGCCAGCAGAAAGGACACTTACTCCTACGAGCAGTACTTC. Translation: CASRKDTYSYEQYF.

This clonotype has a handful of counts. The chain combines TRBV5-1 with TRBJ2-1; D remains ambiguous. V was clipped by 0 bases and J by 7 bases, with 8 bases between them. The germline CDR1 and CDR2 sequences are SGHRS and YFSETQ. The length of the CDR3 is 13 residues. The CDR3 sequence is CASSLALRNEQFF. CDR3 coding DNA: TGCGCCAGCAGCTTGGCCCTTAGGAATGAGCAGTTCTTC.

In this sample, this clonotype turned up a few times. The chain is built from TRBV6-5 and TRBJ1-1, with 8 positions matching TRBD1. With V trimmed by 4 bases and J by 5 bases, 9 bases remained unmatched. The germline CDR1 and CDR2 sequences are MNHEY and SVGAGI. This CDR3 has 15 residues. The CDR3, as DNA: TGTGCCAGCAGTTTGGAAGGACAGGGCAGGACTGAAGCTTTCTTT. Translated: CASSLEGQGRTEAFF.

This clonotype has a handful of counts. This chain joins TRBV6-1 and TRBJ1-5, with D perhaps matching TRBD1 (6 bases). This CDR3 contains 15 residues. Trimming took off 6 bases at V and 5 bases at J, with 17 bases between the two ends. The germline V gene has CDR1 MNHNS and CDR2 SASEGT. CDR3 region: CASRTRGISYQPQHF. CDR3 nucleotide sequence: TGTGCCAGCAGAACGAGGGGGATTTCATATCAGCCCCAGCATTTT.

The rearrangement joins TRBV6-5 to TRBJ1-2; D uncertain. Per germline, CDR1 MNHEY and CDR2 SVGAGI. The V end was cut by 2 bases, the J end by 4 bases, with 8 bases between. This CDR3 is built from 13 residues. The CDR3 region is CASSYGVGYGYTF. Written as DNA, the CDR3 is TGTGCCAGCAGTTACGGCGTCGGCTATGGCTACACCTTC.

The rearrangement links TRBV5-1 to TRBJ1-2; D possibly corresponds to TRBD1 (6 bases). This CDR3 has 15 amino acids. The V gene lost 4 bases and the J gene lost 3 bases, with 16 bases spanning the gap. CDR1 is SGHRS, CDR2 YFSETQ, per germline. The CDR3 bases are TGCGCCAGCAGCGTACAGGGTCTAGGCGACTATGGCTACACCTTC. Protein sequence: CASSVQGLGDYGYTF.

This clonotype was seen only a few times. V is TRBV24-1 and J is TRBJ2-7, with TRBD1 matching 9 bases. Trimming cost V 2 bases and J 2 bases; bases outside gene matches: 6. CDR3 length: 16 amino acids. CDR1 and CDR2 (germline): KGHDR, SFDVKD. The CDR3 DNA reads as TGTGCCACCAGTGATTCCCGGGGGGACAGGGCCTACGAGCAGTACTTC. Encoded protein: CATSDSRGDRAYEQYF.

DNA of the CDR3: TGCGCCAGCAGCCCGGGGGCGCCCTCCTACGAGCAGTACTTC. Amino acid sequence: CASSPGAPSYEQYF. The chain employs TRBV5-1 and TRBJ2-4; D is perhaps TRBD1 or TRBD2 (6 bases each). The J call may be wrong; the DNA end is better matched by TRBJ2-7. The CDR3 has 14 residues. Per the germline V gene, CDR1 is SGHRS and CDR2 is YFSETQ.

The V gene is TRBV29-1, the J gene TRBJ1-1; 7 nucleotides match TRBD1. Germline V gene data show CDR1 as SQVTM and CDR2 as ANQGSEA. Losses at the gene ends were 3 bases for V and 7 bases for J; bases not matched to a gene: 11. The length of the CDR3 is 14 residues. CDR3 DNA sequence: TGCAGCGTTGATCTACTGACAGGGATCATTGAAGCTTTCTTT. Its protein is CSVDLLTGIIEAFF. Combining the CDR3 with reference TRBV29-1 and TRBJ1-1 gives the whole variable domain SAVISQKPSRDICQRGTSLTIQCQVDSQVTMMFWYRQQPGQSLTLIATANQGSEATYESGFVIDKFPISRPNLTFSTLTVSNMSPEDSSIYLCSVDLLTGIIEAFFGQGTRLTVV.

The chain joins TRBV12-3 or TRBV12-4 to TRBJ2-3, with TRBD1 as a possible D gene (6 bases). The CDR3 sequence is 13 residues long. V lost 7 bases and J 2 bases, leaving 10 bases between the germline ends. In DNA, the CDR3 is TGTGCCAGCAACTGGGACAACACAGATACGCAGTATTTT. Residues: CASNWDNTDTQYF.

This clonotype showed up just a few times. The chain recombines TRBV12-3 or TRBV12-4 with TRBJ1-2; D not resolved. The CDR3 is 13 amino acids. V was clipped by 4 bases and J by 5 bases, with 11 bases between them. CDR3 coding DNA: TGTGCCAGCAGTTACGAGCCCTCGTATGGCTACACCTTC. Protein product: CASSYEPSYGYTF.

Comments on this clonotype: Because it lacks the conserved phenylalanine or tryptophan at the end, this CDR3 is likely a read error. The chain recombines TRBV11-1 with TRBJ2-5, with 8 positions matching TRBD1. The J call may be mistaken, given a closer DNA end match to TRBJ2-7. This CDR3 is built from 21 residues. Looked up from germline, CDR1 is SGHAT and CDR2 is FQDESV (reference sequence). The CDR3 spells CASSLAYYSWDRTTQGYEQYS. The CDR3, as DNA: TGTGCCAGCAGCTTAGCGTACTATTCTTGGGACAGGACTACCCAGGGCTACGAGCAGTACTCC.

This sequence joins TRBV7-9 and TRBJ1-2, with D maybe TRBD1 (5 bases). V was pared by 4 bases and J by 0 bases, with 12 bases between. Germline V lookup: CDR1 SEHNR, CDR2 FQNEAQ (reference sequence). The CDR3 sequence is 15 residues long. DNA of the CDR3: TGTGCCAGCAGCTACGCAGGGTCTACTAACTATGGCTACACCTTC. Its translation is CASSYAGSTNYGYTF.

In this sample, this clonotype turned up a few times. Sequence at one end of the junction differs from germline and may be a read error. The chain has TRBV7-2 and TRBJ2-1, with 8 bases lining up with TRBD2. The CDR3 extends over 16 amino acids. Germline V lookup: CDR1 SGHTA, CDR2 FQGNSA. The CDR3 region is CASSLFAGGQYNEQFF. The DNA for the CDR3 is TGTGCTAGCAGCTTATTTGCGGGGGGCCAATACAATGAGCAGTTCTTC.

The V gene is TRBV29-1, the J gene TRBJ2-1; D is possibly TRBD2 (5 bases). This CDR3 is built from 19 residues. Trimming took 8 bases from V and 1 from J, leaving 30 bases between them. Germline loops: CDR1 SQVTM, CDR2 ANQGSEA. The CDR3 DNA sequence: TGCAGCCCCCCGGGTAACGTGGAATCTGCGGGCCGTTCCTACAATGAGCAGTTCTTC. The encoded protein is CSPPGNVESAGRSYNEQFF.

Details on this clonotype: A read error may produce the germline difference seen at one junction end. J is TRBJ1-1 and V is TRBV4-2, with D possibly being TRBD1 (6 bases). Germline V gene data show CDR1 as LGHNA and CDR2 as YNFKEQ. The CDR3 covers 14 residues. The chain's CDR3 is CASSQDPGTTEAFF. In DNA form, the CDR3 reads TGTGCCAGCAGTCAAGATCCGGGGACAACTGAAGCTTTCTTT.